A single sample gave rise to the 18 T cell receptor beta chains below, sequenced in a study of cytomegalovirus exposure and HLA in healthy donors. The table came from immunoSEQ multiplex PCR; TCRdb's copy has only in-frame clones and leaves some out. Seen here are approximately 65,000 clones, approximately 94% observed once, and the top ten hold roughly 1%. Sequenced input: PBMCs. The receptors stem from a woman in her late teens or twenties in good health and CMV-seronegative.

The chain has TRBV21-1 and TRBJ1-5. TRBV21-1 is designated a pseudogene. This CDR3 contains 18 residues. CDR3 amino acids: CASSKSRTDKGRGQPQHF. DNA for the CDR3: TGTGCCAGCAGCAAAAGCCGTACGGACAAGGGGAGGGGTCAGCCCCAGCATTTT.

This chain connects TRBV19 to TRBJ2-5; 11 bases agree with TRBD1. J gave up 5 bases and V 5 bases, and 7 bases lay outside the gene matches. The germline gives CDR1 LNHDA, CDR2 SQIVND (reference sequence). CDR3 length: 15 residues. CDR3 DNA: TGTGCCAGTAGTCCCCCGGACAGGGGGCTGGAGACCCAGTACTTC. As protein: CASSPPDRGLETQYF.

The J gene is TRBJ2-2, the V gene TRBV9, with a weak D call TRBD2 (6 bases). The germline gives CDR1 SGDLS, CDR2 YYNGEE. The V end was cut by 0 bases, the J end by 5 bases, with 14 bases between. This CDR3 contains 16 residues. The DNA for the CDR3 is TGTGCCAGCAGCGTAGGTTTCTGGGGAGGTACCGGGGAGCTGTTTTTT. It is translated as CASSVGFWGGTGELFF.

This rearrangement joins TRBV11-2 to TRBJ2-3; no reliable D call. Germline V CDR1 and CDR2: SGHAT, FQNNGV. V was cut by 0 bases and J by 2 bases, with 3 bases left in between. This CDR3 region has 13 residues. The CDR3 region has the DNA TGTGCCAGCAGCTTAGATCTCACAGATACGCAGTATTTT. The encoded protein is CASSLDLTDTQYF.

This chain links TRBV30 with TRBJ2-7, with 7 bases identical to TRBD1. With V trimmed by 5 bases and J by 6 bases, 10 bases remained unmatched. CDR1 is GTSNPN, CDR2 SVGIG, per germline (reference sequence). The CDR3 sequence is 13 residues long. The CDR3 DNA is TGTGCCTGGGAAGGGGGCCACCCGCCCGAGCAGTACTTC. Its protein product is CAWEGGHPPEQYF.

The chain uses TRBV7-9 and TRBJ1-1, with 9 bases fitting TRBD1. The CDR3 extends over 17 amino acids. J gave up 6 bases and V 4 bases, and 15 bases lay outside the gene matches. The germline V gene has CDR1 SEHNR and CDR2 FQNEAQ (reference sequence). CDR3 nucleotide sequence: TGTGCCAGCAGCTCGACCGGGACAGGGTTTGGGGACGCTGAAGCTTTCTTT. As protein: CASSSTGTGFGDAEAFF. The full variable domain, its missing parts supplied by reference TRBV7-9 and TRBJ1-1, is DTGVSQNPRHKITKRGQNVTFRCDPISEHNRLYWYRQTLGQGPEFLTYFQNEAQLEKSRLLSDRFSAERPKGSFSTLEIQRTEQGDSAMYLCASSSTGTGFGDAEAFFGQGTRLTVV.

The chain employs TRBV7-3 and TRBJ2-3, with 10 bases lining up with TRBD2. V gave up 8 bases and J gave up 4 bases; unmatched junction bases: 21. This CDR3 contains 19 residues. The V gene's germline CDR1 is SGHTA and CDR2 FQGTGA. CDR3 bases: TGTGCCAGCGTCAACTGGCGGGCTAGCGGGGGATACAACGCAGATACGCAGTATTTT. Amino acids: CASVNWRASGGYNADTQYF.

This chain uses TRBV2 with TRBJ1-5; 8 positions agree with TRBD1. The V gene's germline CDR1 is SNHLY and CDR2 FYNNEI. This CDR3 comprises 14 residues. V was clipped by 7 bases and J by 2 bases; unmatched bases: 4. CDR3 region: CASTPDRGNQPQHF. The CDR3 bases are TGTGCCAGCACTCCGGACAGGGGCAATCAGCCCCAGCATTTT.

The chain joins TRBV13 to TRBJ2-1, with 7 bases that match TRBD2. Losses at the gene ends were 5 bases for V and 2 bases for J; bases not matched to a gene: 6. CDR1 is PRHDT, CDR2 FYEKMQ, per germline (reference sequence). CDR3 length equals 15 residues. CDR3 coding DNA: TGTGCCAGCAGCCCTCCAGCGGGGACCTACAATGAGCAGTTCTTC. Protein product: CASSPPAGTYNEQFF.

CDR3 in amino acids: CASRDWNTGELFF. CDR3 DNA sequence: TGTGCCAGCAGAGACTGGAACACCGGGGAGCTGTTTTTT. The J gene is TRBJ2-2, the V gene TRBV27; no definite D call. This CDR3 is built from 13 residues. Germline V gene data show CDR1 as MNHEY and CDR2 as SMNVEV (reference sequence). Trimming took 6 bases from V and 1 from J, leaving 6 bases between them.

The chain employs TRBV14 and TRBJ1-1, with 7 bases that match TRBD1. Looked up from germline, CDR1 is SGHDN and CDR2 is FVKESK. There are 15 residues in the CDR3. The J segment lost 4 bases and the V segment lost 1 base, leaving 6 bases of the junction unmatched. The CDR3 DNA is TGTGCCAGCAGCCAAGTACAGGACAGGCCCACTGAAGCTTTCTTT. This sequence encodes CASSQVQDRPTEAFF.

The rearrangement joins TRBV7-7 to TRBJ2-2; 7 nucleotides match TRBD1. J gave up 7 bases and V 2 bases, and 7 bases lay outside the gene matches. Germline lookup yields CDR1 SSHAT and CDR2 FNYEAQ (reference sequence). The CDR3 consists of 15 residues. Written as DNA, the CDR3 is TGTGCCAGCAGCTTAAGTGACAGGGTAGACGGGGAGCTGTTTTTT. It encodes CASSLSDRVDGELFF.

The rearrangement uses TRBV29-1 and TRBJ2-7; 9 nucleotides agree with TRBD2. CDR3 length: 13 residues. Germline CDR1 reads SQVTM; CDR2 reads ANQGSEA. V lost 6 bases, J lost 2 bases, and 5 bases stayed unmatched. For the CDR3, the DNA is TGCAGCGTCTCGCGGGAGGGCACCTACGAGCAGTACTTC. This translates into CSVSREGTYEQYF.

This clone has only one observation. This chain connects TRBV4-3 to TRBJ1-5; D not resolved. CDR1 is LGHNA, CDR2 YSLEER, per germline. Deletions cut 1 base from V and 6 bases from J, with 13 bases between. The CDR3 runs to 15 residues. Here the CDR3 reads CASSQGWEGVQPQHF. CDR3 DNA sequence: TGCGCCAGCAGCCAAGGATGGGAGGGCGTTCAGCCCCAGCATTTT.

The chain links TRBV6-1 to TRBJ2-3; D is uncertain. CDR1 is MNHNS and CDR2 is SASEGT in the germline V gene. Trimming pared 2 bases from V and 14 bases from J, leaving 5 bases between. This CDR3 comprises 9 residues. CDR3 residues: CASSESRYF. DNA of the CDR3: TGTGCCAGCAGTGAATCGCGGTATTTT.

A remark on this clone: Other DNA sequences in the same sample also yield this CDR3. This sequence joins TRBV29-1 and TRBJ2-7; D possibly corresponds to TRBD2 (6 bases). Germline lookup yields CDR1 SQVTM and CDR2 ANQGSEA. Trimming removed 3 bases from V and 1 base from J, with 13 bases in between. The CDR3 has 14 residues. The CDR3 loop reads CSVEDGSRSYEQYF. CDR3 bases: TGCAGCGTTGAGGACGGGAGTAGGTCCTACGAGCAGTACTTC.

This rearrangement joins TRBV6-6 to TRBJ1-4; D ambiguous. Trimming stripped 6 bases from V and 0 bases from J, with 8 bases between. Germline V gene sequence: CDR1 MNHNY, CDR2 SVGAGI (reference sequence). The CDR3 spans 14 residues. The CDR3 region is CASSPGATNEKLFF. For the CDR3, the DNA is TGTGCCAGCAGCCCGGGAGCAACTAATGAAAAACTGTTTTTT.

The V and J genes are TRBV2 and TRBJ2-7; the match to TRBD1 covers 9 bases. The CDR3 spans 12 residues. Germline lookup yields CDR1 SNHLY and CDR2 FYNNEI. V gave up 6 bases and J gave up 8 bases; unmatched junction bases: 5. CDR3 coding DNA: TGTGCCAGCAGGGGGGACAGGGATCAGCAGTACTTC. Encoded protein: CASRGDRDQQYF.